The 32 T cell receptor beta chains in this list originate from one sample, sequenced in a study of T cell responses to AZD1222 COVID-19 vaccine. Produced via immunoSEQ multiplex PCR; TCRdb's table is partial and in-frame only. The sample consists of about 150,000 clones, more than 85% of them appearing once. Sequenced here: peripheral blood, sampled 28 days after the second AZD1222 dose. These receptors were collected from an adult who received the AZD1222 COVID-19 vaccine.

This chain uses TRBV9 with TRBJ2-1; 9 nucleotides line up with TRBD2. Germline V lookup: CDR1 SGDLS, CDR2 YYNGEE. The CDR3 is 14 residues long. The J segment lost 15 bases and the V segment lost 0 bases, leaving 10 bases of the junction unmatched. DNA of the CDR3: TGTGCCAGCAGCGTAGTGGTAGCGGGAGAAGGGTTGTTCTTC. Protein: CASSVVVAGEGLFF.

The rearrangement joins TRBV27 to TRBJ2-4; D unclear. V gave up 2 bases and J gave up 2 bases, with 13 bases separating them. Looked up from germline, CDR1 is MNHEY and CDR2 is SMNVEV (reference sequence). The CDR3 loop spans 16 amino acids. The CDR3 spells CASSLHAPVSKNIQYF. The DNA of the CDR3 is TGTGCCAGCAGTTTACACGCTCCCGTTTCCAAAAACATTCAGTACTTC.

This clone showed up just once. The chain combines TRBV6-5 with TRBJ1-2; no clear D gene. Germline V gene sequence: CDR1 MNHEY, CDR2 SVGAGI. Trimming removed 2 bases at V and 7 bases at J, with 11 bases between. This CDR3 region has 13 residues. The CDR3 loop reads CASSYGGWSGYTF. CDR3 sequence (DNA): TGTGCCAGCAGTTACGGAGGATGGAGTGGCTACACCTTC.

The V gene is TRBV7-9, the J gene TRBJ1-1; no firm D call. The CDR3 length is 13 residues. V gave up 5 bases and J gave up 4 bases, with 11 bases separating them. CDR1 SEHNR and CDR2 FQNEAQ come from the germline V gene (reference sequence). As DNA, the CDR3 is TGTGCCAGCAGCCCAGAGGGTGGCACTGAAGCTTTCTTT. Translation: CASSPEGGTEAFF.

This chain uses TRBV7-9 with TRBJ2-1; possibly TRBD2 for D (6 bases). CDR3 length: 14 amino acids. Trimming took off 7 bases at V and 6 bases at J, with 16 bases between the two ends. CDR1 SEHNR and CDR2 FQNEAQ come from the germline V gene (reference sequence). As DNA, the CDR3 is TGTGCCAGCACCAAGTCTGGGGGAGGCAATGAGCAGTTCTTC. It specifies CASTKSGGGNEQFF.

The J gene is TRBJ1-6, the V gene TRBV5-1, with D possibly matching TRBD1 (5 bases). V was pared by 4 bases and J by 8 bases, with 16 bases between. Germline CDR1 SGHRS, CDR2 YFSETQ. The CDR3 length is 15 residues. The CDR3 nucleotides are TGCGCCAGCAGCCTCCAGACAGATGCAGATTCACCCCTCCACTTT. Translated, it gives CASSLQTDADSPLHF.

The chain carries TRBV5-5 and TRBJ1-5, with D hard to call. The CDR3 spans 15 residues. The germline V gene has CDR1 SGHKS and CDR2 YYEKEE (reference sequence). Trimming pared 4 bases from V and 5 bases from J, leaving 16 bases between. The CDR3 reads CASSPLANMDQPQHF. In DNA, the CDR3 is TGTGCCAGCAGCCCCCTGGCCAACATGGATCAGCCCCAGCATTTT.

The sample holds one count of this clone. The rearrangement links TRBV3-1 (or the pseudogene TRBV3-2) to TRBJ1-2; D unclear. CDR1 and CDR2 (germline): LGHDT, YNNKEL (reference sequence). The length of the CDR3 is 15 residues. V gave up 4 bases and J gave up 0 bases, with 12 bases separating them. For the CDR3, the DNA is TGTGCCAGCAGCCCACGTGGGGTGACTAACTATGGCTACACCTTC. It yields the protein CASSPRGVTNYGYTF.

This chain joins TRBV3-1 (or the pseudogene TRBV3-2) and TRBJ2-2; D ambiguous. CDR3 length: 13 amino acids. The ends were cut back, 6 bases at V and 9 bases at J, with 14 bases in the middle. The germline CDR1 and CDR2 sequences are LGHDT and YNNKEL (reference sequence). CDR3 nucleotide sequence: TGTGCCAGCAGGGGCCCCCATGGCTGGGAGCTGTTTTTT. It yields the protein CASRGPHGWELFF.

The CDR3 DNA sequence: TGTGCCAGCAGCCGAGACAGGGCGGGACAGCCCCAGCATTTT. It is translated as CASSRDRAGQPQHF. The chain is built from TRBV28 and TRBJ1-5, with 7 positions matching TRBD1. Looked up from germline, CDR1 is MDHEN and CDR2 is SYDVKM. CDR3 size: 14 residues. With V trimmed by 6 bases and J by 7 bases, 9 bases remained unmatched.

The chain employs TRBV7-3 and TRBJ2-3; possible D gene TRBD2, 5 bases. CDR1 is SGHTA, CDR2 FQGTGA, per germline. Trimming took 2 bases from V and 0 from J, leaving 6 bases between them. The CDR3 is 14 residues long. This CDR3 is CASSLGESTDTQYF. CDR3 sequence (DNA): TGTGCCAGCAGCTTAGGGGAGAGCACAGATACGCAGTATTTT.

V gene TRBV6-6 combines with J gene TRBJ1-2, with D unclear. The CDR3 extends over 12 amino acids. Germline values: CDR1 MNHNY, CDR2 SVGAGI (reference sequence). Trimming cost V 6 bases and J 8 bases, with 13 bases left between them. CDR3 coding DNA: TGTGCCAGCAGGCTAAGGGAGGCGGGCTACACCTTC. Protein sequence: CASRLREAGYTF.

Here the CDR3 reads CASSLYGTGAGELFF. CDR3 DNA sequence: TGTGCCAGCAGCTTGTACGGGACAGGGGCCGGGGAGCTGTTTTTT. This chain joins TRBV5-6 and TRBJ2-2; 10 nucleotides match TRBD1. V shed 1 base, J shed 6 bases, and the junction held 3 bases outside the gene matches. This CDR3 is built from 15 residues. Germline V lookup: CDR1 SGHDT, CDR2 YYEEEE.

The chain combines TRBV12-3 or TRBV12-4 with TRBJ1-6; D is unclear. Trimming left V 6 bases short and J 5 bases short, with 8 bases between. CDR3 length equals 13 residues. Here the CDR3 DNA reads TGTGCCAGCAGGACACGACATAATTCACCCCTCCACTTT. This sequence encodes CASRTRHNSPLHF.

The chain has TRBV30 and TRBJ2-3; 7 bases are shared with TRBD2. The CDR3 covers 14 residues. In germline, CDR1 is GTSNPN, CDR2 SVGIG (reference sequence). V lost 4 bases to trimming and J lost 4 bases; unmatched junction nucleotides: 8. CDR3 coding DNA: TGTGCCTGGAACCCGGGACTAAAGGCAGATACGCAGTATTTT. It is translated as CAWNPGLKADTQYF.

This clone was counted only a few times. At one boundary the junction diverges from the germline segment, which might be a read error. The V gene is TRBV7-2, the J gene TRBJ2-5, with D maybe TRBD2 (5 bases). Germline CDR1 reads SGHTA; CDR2 reads FQGNSA. CDR3 size: 14 residues. Here the CDR3 reads CASSLATNQETQYF. CDR3 nucleotide sequence: TGTGCCAGCAGCCTAGCCACTAACCAAGAGACCCAGTACTTC.

This chain joins TRBV19 and TRBJ1-5; tentatively, D is TRBD1 (5 bases). This CDR3 region has 14 residues. Trimming cost V 4 bases and J 4 bases, with 11 bases left between them. Germline lookup yields CDR1 LNHDA and CDR2 SQIVND (reference sequence). CDR3 DNA: TGTGCCAGTAGTAGAGGGACCGAGAATCAGCCCCAGCATTTT. This gives the protein CASSRGTENQPQHF.

This clone was seen once. The chain carries TRBV6-2 or TRBV6-3 and TRBJ1-5; TRBD1 might be the D (6 bases). The CDR3 covers 15 residues. Germline CDR1 is MNHEY and CDR2 is SVGEGT. V gave up 1 base and J gave up 7 bases, with 14 bases separating them. The CDR3 DNA sequence: TGTGCCAGCAGTTACTTCTCAGGGGATGTCCAGCCCCAGCATTTT. As protein: CASSYFSGDVQPQHF.

V and J are TRBV29-1 and TRBJ1-1; D uncertain. The germline V gene has CDR1 SQVTM and CDR2 ANQGSEA. The V end lost 6 bases, the J end lost 3 bases, and 14 bases lay between the germline ends. The CDR3 runs to 13 residues. CDR3 sequence: CSVVRRADTEAFF. The DNA of the CDR3 is TGCAGCGTGGTAAGGCGCGCGGACACTGAAGCTTTCTTT.

This clone was seen a single time. The J gene is TRBJ1-3, the V gene TRBV30; D remains unclear. CDR1 is GTSNPN and CDR2 is SVGIG in the germline V gene (reference sequence). V was clipped by 0 bases and J by 0 bases, with 9 bases between them. The CDR3 is made up of 15 amino acids. CDR3 sequence: CAWSVPRSSGNTIYF. In nucleotides, the CDR3 is TGTGCCTGGAGTGTACCCAGAAGCTCTGGAAACACCATATATTTT.

A few counts support this clone. The rearrangement links TRBV19 to TRBJ1-6; TRBD1 agrees at 7 bases. V shed 8 bases and J 9 bases; nucleotides not matched to a gene: 7. Germline V CDR1 and CDR2: LNHDA, SQIVND (reference sequence). This CDR3 has 13 residues. In DNA form, the CDR3 reads TGTGCCAGTGCACGGGACAGCGGTTCACCCCTCCACTTT. It is translated as CASARDSGSPLHF.

The V gene is TRBV27, the J gene TRBJ2-7; D is perhaps TRBD1 (6 bases). Per germline, CDR1 MNHEY and CDR2 SMNVEV (reference sequence). V lost 11 bases, J lost 6 bases, and 11 bases lay in between. The CDR3 sequence is 10 residues long. The CDR3: CACQGREQYF. CDR3 nucleotide sequence: TGTGCCTGTCAGGGGCGCGAGCAGTACTTC.

The rearrangement uses TRBV19 and TRBJ1-2; the D is unclear. CDR3 length: 15 amino acids. Trimming took 6 bases from V and 0 from J, leaving 14 bases between them. Germline V lookup: CDR1 LNHDA, CDR2 SQIVND (reference sequence). The chain's CDR3 is CASSLHGRSNYGYTF. CDR3 DNA sequence: TGTGCCAGTAGCCTGCACGGACGTTCTAACTATGGCTACACCTTC.

The V gene is TRBV10-2, the J gene TRBJ2-7; 8 bases map to TRBD1. Germline lookup yields CDR1 WSHSY and CDR2 SAAADI. V lost 7 bases, J lost 3 bases, and 11 bases stayed unmatched. The CDR3 is 15 amino acids. The CDR3 bases are TGCGCCAGCACCCGAGGACAGGGACGCCTCTACGAGCAGTACTTC. The encoded protein is CASTRGQGRLYEQYF.

The chain has TRBV5-1 and TRBJ1-2, with D possibly TRBD1 on 6 matching bases. Trimming took 5 bases from V and 8 from J, leaving 19 bases between them. Germline CDR1 and CDR2: SGHRS and YFSETQ. This CDR3 spans 14 amino acids. The CDR3 sequence is CASRKEAGEEGYTF. The CDR3 nucleotides are TGCGCCAGCAGGAAAGAAGCAGGGGAGGAGGGCTACACCTTC. Looking up the rest from reference TRBV5-1 and TRBJ1-2 gives the full variable domain: KAGVTQTPRYLIKTRGQQVTLSCSPISGHRSVSWYQQTPGQGLQFLFEYFSETQRNKGNFPGRFSGRQFSNSRSEMNVSTLELGDSALYLCASRKEAGEEGYTFGSGTRLTVV.

This clone was observed once. The chain has TRBV28 and TRBJ1-5; 9 bases line up with TRBD1. The CDR3 has 16 residues. Trimming cost V 3 bases and J 1 base; bases outside gene matches: 4. Germline CDR1 is MDHEN and CDR2 is SYDVKM. Here the CDR3 reads CASSFGTGTSNQPQHF. CDR3 bases: TGTGCCAGCAGTTTCGGGACAGGGACCAGCAATCAGCCCCAGCATTTT.

This clone was recorded only once. CDR3: CASSFMGSYEQYF. CDR3 DNA sequence: TGTGCCAGCAGTTTTATGGGATCCTACGAGCAGTACTTC. J is TRBJ2-7 and V is TRBV27; unclear D gene. The CDR3 contains 13 residues. The germline CDR1 and CDR2 sequences are MNHEY and SMNVEV (reference sequence). Trimming pared 3 bases from V and 1 base from J, leaving 7 bases between.

The rearrangement links TRBV10-1 to TRBJ1-2; 7 bases line up with TRBD1. CDR3 size: 13 residues. Germline CDR1 WNHNN, CDR2 SYGVQD (reference sequence). V was clipped by 2 bases and J by 8 bases; unmatched bases: 5. The CDR3 reads CASSEDRVVGYTF. CDR3 bases: TGCGCCAGCAGTGAGGACAGGGTCGTCGGCTACACCTTC.

The rearrangement joins TRBV7-2 to TRBJ2-7, with 7 bases lining up with TRBD2. The CDR3 has 16 amino acids. Germline CDR1 and CDR2: SGHTA and FQGNSA. With V trimmed by 1 base and J by 0 bases, 6 bases remained unmatched. The CDR3 spells CASSLGSSGPSYEQYF. CDR3 sequence (DNA): TGTGCCAGCAGCTTAGGGTCTAGCGGTCCCTCCTACGAGCAGTACTTC.

The gene calls are TRBV29-1 and TRBJ1-5; the match to TRBD1 covers 10 bases. The CDR3 length is 13 residues. CDR1 SQVTM and CDR2 ANQGSEA come from the germline V gene. After removal of 7 bases from V and 4 bases from J, the junction contained 4 bases not matched to a gene. The CDR3 region is CSAQGQGNQPQHF. As DNA, the CDR3 is TGCAGCGCCCAGGGACAGGGGAATCAGCCCCAGCATTTT.

The J gene is TRBJ2-1, the V gene TRBV5-1; D gene ambiguous. The CDR3 length is 16 residues. Germline lookup yields CDR1 SGHRS and CDR2 YFSETQ. Trimming took 3 bases from V and 0 from J, leaving 13 bases between them. The CDR3 is CASSYGSVHSYNEQFF. DNA of the CDR3: TGCGCCAGCAGCTATGGGTCAGTACACTCCTACAATGAGCAGTTCTTC.

CDR3 in amino acids: CASSWKGASQPQHF. The CDR3 DNA reads as TGTGCCAGCAGCTGGAAGGGGGCTAGTCAGCCCCAGCATTTT. The V gene is TRBV13, the J gene TRBJ1-5; 7 nucleotides match TRBD1. CDR3 length: 14 amino acids. The ends lost 4 bases at V and 6 bases at J; junction bases unmatched: 6. CDR1 is PRHDT, CDR2 FYEKMQ, per germline (reference sequence).